This TCR beta chain stems from a study of blood T cell repertoires in COVID-19. Looking at the study overall: COVID-19 samples from acute and convalescent phases originated in the United States, Italy and Spain. T cells, B-cell-depleted T cells, or PBMCs provided the cDNA or gDNA that served as material.

The V gene's germline CDR1 is MNHEY and CDR2 SVGEGT. Trimming took 1 base from V and 8 from J, leaving 12 bases between them. The CDR3 is 14 amino acids. Data came from immunoSEQ multiplex PCR; TCRdb stores just in-frame clones and leaves some out. Among about 350,000 clones listed, about 90% were seen once. Living in 24 US areas, the participants were between roughly 18 and 90 years of age. This sequence was found in a woman in her twenties or thirties who had been exposed to COVID-19. Sequencing was done on a sample of PBMCs or T cells enriched from blood (not recorded which). V and J are TRBV6-2 or TRBV6-3 and TRBJ2-1; unclear D gene. CDR3 amino acids: CASSYYSEAYEQFF. The CDR3 bases are TGTGCCAGCAGTTACTACTCCGAGGCGTATGAGCAGTTCTTC.